The 14 T cell receptor beta chains in this list originate from one sample, sequenced in a study of post-analysis software for immune sequencing data. The study, taken as a whole, reports: Four to six TRBV segments (TRBV5-6, TRBV5-1 and TRBV20-1 among them) occurred more frequently in patients than in controls.

Unique molecular identifiers were carried by the TCR beta cDNA libraries. TCRdb passed the PCR reads through MiXCR, listing each CDR3 protein once. Of about half a million distinct CDR3 sequences in the sample, roughly 45% were seen once. No cognate antigen is known for these TCRs. Sequenced input: blood. The receptors originated from a girl aged 10-17 years with multiple sclerosis.

This clonotype was counted only a few times. This chain joins TRBV6-4 and TRBJ2-5; D is unresolved. Germline lookup yields CDR1 MRHNA and CDR2 SNTAGT. Trimming took 4 bases from V and 5 from J, leaving 11 bases between them. CDR3 size: 13 residues. The CDR3 here is CASSVNYGETQYF. DNA of the CDR3: TGTGCCAGCAGTGTCAACTATGGGGAGACCCAGTACTTC.

This chain links TRBV5-1 with TRBJ2-4, with TRBD1 matching 7 bases. CDR1 and CDR2 (germline): SGHRS, YFSETQ. V lost 4 bases, J lost 8 bases, and 18 bases stayed unmatched. The CDR3 totals 17 residues. CDR3 DNA sequence: TGCGCCAGCAGCCCCGGGACAGCAAGCCATACCCTAGACATTCAGTACTTC. This sequence encodes CASSPGTASHTLDIQYF.

This clonotype appeared a few times. The V and J genes are TRBV6-6 and TRBJ2-7; TRBD1 matches 7 bases. With 0 bases clipped from V and 2 bases from J, the junction kept 4 bases outside the gene matches. CDR1 MNHNY and CDR2 SVGAGI come from the germline V gene (reference sequence). This CDR3 region has 15 residues. Here the CDR3 reads CASSYSDRAAYEQYF. The CDR3 coding sequence is TGTGCCAGCAGTTACTCCGACAGGGCTGCCTACGAGCAGTACTTC.

Only a few counts were recorded for this clonotype. This rearrangement joins TRBV6-6 to TRBJ1-4; 8 nucleotides align to TRBD1. This CDR3 is built from 13 residues. Trimming cost V 5 bases and J 7 bases; bases outside gene matches: 3. Per germline, CDR1 MNHNY and CDR2 SVGAGI (reference sequence). As DNA, the CDR3 is TGTGCCAGCAGTCCCGGACAGGGTGAAAAACTGTTTTTT. Protein product: CASSPGQGEKLFF.

In its sample, this clonotype was seen a few times. The V call is TRBV5-5, the J call TRBJ2-3; 8 nucleotides line up with TRBD2. The V gene end was trimmed by 4 bases and the J gene end by 2 bases; junction bases not matched to a gene: 9. In germline, CDR1 is SGHKS, CDR2 YYEKEE (reference sequence). The length of the CDR3 is 16 residues. In nucleotides, the CDR3 is TGTGCCAGCAGCCGCCGTGGAGCGGGAGACACAGATACGCAGTATTTT. Protein sequence: CASSRRGAGDTDTQYF.

This chain joins TRBV4-3 and TRBJ2-4; a weak D match, TRBD2 (6 bases). Trimming stripped 0 bases from V and 7 bases from J, with 7 bases between. This CDR3 has 13 residues. CDR1 LGHNA and CDR2 YSLEER come from the germline V gene. The DNA of the CDR3 is TGCGCCAGCAGCCAAGATGGGGGGAACATTCAGTACTTC. It specifies CASSQDGGNIQYF.

Comments on this clonotype: Relative to the germline gene, one junction end is altered; a read error may explain this. The chain has TRBV24-1 and TRBJ2-1; TRBD1 aligns across 9 bases. Germline CDR1 KGHDR, CDR2 SFDVKD. This CDR3 has 16 residues. The CDR3 spells CVTSDNGLTGGNEQFF. The CDR3 DNA reads as TGTGTCACCAGTGATAATGGCCTGACAGGGGGCAATGAGCAGTTCTTC.

This clonotype was detected only a few times. The V and J genes are TRBV29-1 and TRBJ2-7; no firm D call. CDR3 length: 13 residues. V lost 2 bases and J lost 2, with 10 bases in between. Germline lookup yields CDR1 SQVTM and CDR2 ANQGSEA. The CDR3 loop reads CSVESQATYEQYF. The CDR3 region has the DNA TGCAGCGTTGAAAGTCAAGCCACCTACGAGCAGTACTTC.

V and J are TRBV12-5 and TRBJ1-2, with 8 bases that match TRBD1. Unmatched junction bases numbered 6, after V lost 2 bases and J lost 7 bases. The CDR3 is made up of 14 amino acids. CDR1 is LGHNT and CDR2 is FRNRAP in the germline V gene. CDR3 in amino acids: CASGLTQGAGGYTF. The CDR3 region has the DNA TGTGCTAGTGGTTTGACGCAGGGGGCGGGTGGCTACACCTTC. The full variable domain, completed using reference TRBV12-5 and TRBJ1-2, is DARVTQTPRHKVTEMGQEVTMRCQPILGHNTVFWYRQTMMQGLELLAYFRNRAPLDDSGMPKDRFSAEMPDATLATLKIQPSEPRDSAVYFCASGLTQGAGGYTFGSGTRLTVV.

The V and J genes are TRBV11-2 and TRBJ2-7; D might be TRBD2 (6 bases). The CDR3 is made up of 16 amino acids. Germline CDR1 SGHAT, CDR2 FQNNGV. Trimming pared 0 bases from V and 2 bases from J, leaving 14 bases between. CDR3 loop: CASSLDGGTSAYEQYF. CDR3 DNA: TGTGCCAGCAGCTTAGATGGCGGGACTTCTGCCTACGAGCAGTACTTC.

This chain uses TRBV4-1 with TRBJ2-7, with D possibly called TRBD1 or TRBD2 (5 bases each). The germline V gene encodes CDR1 MGHRA and CDR2 YSYEKL. V was trimmed by 1 base and J by 2 bases, leaving 12 bases between them. This CDR3 comprises 15 residues. The CDR3 DNA sequence: TGCGCCAGCAGCCAAGTTGAGGGGACGGCCTACGAGCAGTACTTC. Translated, it gives CASSQVEGTAYEQYF.

The chain combines TRBV28 with TRBJ2-5; perhaps TRBD1 as D (5 bases). V was shortened by 3 bases and J by 4 bases, with 9 bases between the two germline ends. Germline V gene sequence: CDR1 MDHEN, CDR2 SYDVKM. There are 13 residues in the CDR3. The CDR3: CASSFKGLETQYF. DNA of the CDR3: TGTGCCAGCAGTTTCAAGGGGTTAGAGACCCAGTACTTC.

This sequence joins TRBV20-1 and TRBJ2-5; a weak D match, TRBD1 (5 bases). V was trimmed by 4 bases and J by 5 bases, leaving 11 bases between them. CDR3 length: 12 residues. In germline, CDR1 is DFQATT, CDR2 SNEGSKA (reference sequence). CDR3 region: CSATGRAETQYF. As DNA, the CDR3 is TGCAGTGCTACCGGCAGGGCTGAGACCCAGTACTTC.

The J gene is TRBJ1-2, the V gene TRBV12-3 or TRBV12-4; tentatively, D is TRBD1 (5 bases). Trimming removed 7 bases from V and 5 bases from J, with 14 bases in between. CDR3 size: 13 residues. The DNA for the CDR3 is TGTGCCAGCACCGGGACTAATCAATATGGCTACACCTTC. Translated: CASTGTNQYGYTF.